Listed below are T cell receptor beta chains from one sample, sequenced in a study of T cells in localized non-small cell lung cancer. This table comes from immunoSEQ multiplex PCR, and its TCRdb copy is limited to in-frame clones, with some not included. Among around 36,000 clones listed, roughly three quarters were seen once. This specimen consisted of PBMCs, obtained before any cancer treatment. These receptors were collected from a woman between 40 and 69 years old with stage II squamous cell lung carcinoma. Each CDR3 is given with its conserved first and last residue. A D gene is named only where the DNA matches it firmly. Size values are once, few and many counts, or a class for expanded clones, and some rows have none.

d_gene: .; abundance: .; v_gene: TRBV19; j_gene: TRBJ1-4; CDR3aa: CASSIPLHGEKLFF; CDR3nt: TGTGCCAGTAGTATCCCCCTCCATGGGGAAAAACTGTTTTTT
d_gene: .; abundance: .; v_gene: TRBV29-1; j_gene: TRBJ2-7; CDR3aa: CSAAGPLSYEQYF; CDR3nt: TGCAGCGCAGCCGGGCCCCTATCCTACGAGCAGTACTTC
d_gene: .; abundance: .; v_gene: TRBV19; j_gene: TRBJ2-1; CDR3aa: CASSMTASSYNEQFF; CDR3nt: TGTGCCAGTAGTATGACAGCGAGCTCCTACAATGAGCAGTTCTTC
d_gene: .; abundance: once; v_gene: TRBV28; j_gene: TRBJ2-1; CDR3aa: CASNSGSSRNEQFF; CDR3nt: TGTGCCAGCAATTCAGGTTCGTCGAGGAATGAGCAGTTCTTC
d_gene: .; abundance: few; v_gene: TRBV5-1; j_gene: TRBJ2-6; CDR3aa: CASSLEGTGANVLTF; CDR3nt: TGCGCCAGCAGCTTGGAGGGGACTGGGGCCAACGTCCTGACTTTC
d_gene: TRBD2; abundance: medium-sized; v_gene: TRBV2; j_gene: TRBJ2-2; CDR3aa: CASRTSGSEGELFF; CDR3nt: TGTGCCAGCAGGACTAGCGGGAGTGAAGGGGAGCTGTTTTTT
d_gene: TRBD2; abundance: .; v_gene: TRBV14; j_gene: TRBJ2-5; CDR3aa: CASGTSGGAVETQYF; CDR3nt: TGTGCCAGCGGGACTAGCGGGGGGGCCGTTGAGACCCAGTACTTC
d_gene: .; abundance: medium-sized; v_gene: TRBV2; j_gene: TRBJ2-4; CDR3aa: CASLNSQSNIQYF; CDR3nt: TGTGCCAGCCTAAATTCTCAGTCGAACATTCAGTACTTC
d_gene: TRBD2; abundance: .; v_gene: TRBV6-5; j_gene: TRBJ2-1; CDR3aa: CASSHWTSGRNNEQFF; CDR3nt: TGTGCCAGCAGTCACTGGACTAGCGGGAGGAACAATGAGCAGTTCTTC
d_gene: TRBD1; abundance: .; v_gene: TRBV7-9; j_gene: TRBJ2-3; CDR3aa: CASSRGQAGTDTQYF; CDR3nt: TGTGCCAGCAGCCGGGGACAGGCAGGGACAGATACGCAGTATTTT
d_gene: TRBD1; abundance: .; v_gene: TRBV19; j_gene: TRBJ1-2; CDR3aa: CASSRTGGGYTF; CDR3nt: TGTGCCAGTAGTAGAACAGGGGGCGGCTACACCTTC
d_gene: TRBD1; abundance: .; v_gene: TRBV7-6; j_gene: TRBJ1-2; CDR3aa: CASSLDFTGGTDYGYTF; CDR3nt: TGTGCCAGCAGCTTAGACTTTACAGGGGGAACCGACTATGGCTACACCTTC
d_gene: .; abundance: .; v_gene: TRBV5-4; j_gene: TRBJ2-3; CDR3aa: CASSSVQGTDTQYF; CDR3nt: TGTGCCAGCAGCTCAGTCCAGGGAACAGATACGCAGTATTTT
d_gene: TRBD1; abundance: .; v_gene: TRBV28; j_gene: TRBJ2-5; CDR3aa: CASGPGTGVQETQYF; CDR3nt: TGTGCCAGCGGGCCAGGGACAGGGGTTCAAGAGACCCAGTACTTC
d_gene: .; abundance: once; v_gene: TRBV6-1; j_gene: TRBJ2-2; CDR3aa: CASNGGVANTGELFF; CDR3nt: TGTGCCAGCAATGGCGGCGTGGCGAACACCGGGGAGCTGTTTTTT
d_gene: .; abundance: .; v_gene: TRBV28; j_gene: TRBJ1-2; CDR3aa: CASSDSLDGYTF; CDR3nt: TGTGCCAGCAGCGACAGTTTGGACGGCTACACCTTC
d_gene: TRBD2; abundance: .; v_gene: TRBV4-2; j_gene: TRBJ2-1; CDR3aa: CASSSSGRSYNEQFF; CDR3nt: TGTGCCAGCAGCTCAAGCGGGAGGTCCTACAATGAGCAGTTCTTC
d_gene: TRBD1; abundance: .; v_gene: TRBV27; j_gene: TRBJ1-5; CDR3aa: CASSLTGQAGWMPQHF; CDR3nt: TGTGCCAGCAGTCTCACAGGACAGGCGGGGTGGATGCCCCAGCATTTT
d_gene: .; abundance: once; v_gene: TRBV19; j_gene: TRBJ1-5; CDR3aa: CASSTGQIRDQPQHF; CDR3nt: TGTGCCAGTAGTACAGGACAGATACGGGATCAGCCCCAGCATTTT
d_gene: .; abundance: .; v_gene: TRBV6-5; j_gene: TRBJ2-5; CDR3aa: CASRGLPPFQETQYF; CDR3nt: TGTGCCAGCAGAGGACTACCTCCTTTCCAAGAGACCCAGTACTTC
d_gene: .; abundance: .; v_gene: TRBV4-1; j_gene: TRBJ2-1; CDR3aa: CASSPPLERGNEQFF; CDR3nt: TGCGCCAGCAGCCCCCCTTTGGAGAGAGGGAATGAGCAGTTCTTC
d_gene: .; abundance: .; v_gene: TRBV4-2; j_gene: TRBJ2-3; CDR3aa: CASSQDVQGTQYF; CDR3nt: TGTGCCAGCAGCCAAGATGTACAGGGTACGCAGTATTTT
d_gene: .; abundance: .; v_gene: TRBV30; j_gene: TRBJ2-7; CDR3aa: CAWSTRKENEQYF; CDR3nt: TGTGCCTGGAGCACCCGCAAAGAGAACGAGCAGTACTTC
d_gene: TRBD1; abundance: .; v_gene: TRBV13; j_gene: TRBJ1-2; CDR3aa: CASSLGGHRGKKDGYTF; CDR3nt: TGTGCCAGCAGCTTAGGTGGACACAGGGGGAAGAAGGATGGCTACACCTTC
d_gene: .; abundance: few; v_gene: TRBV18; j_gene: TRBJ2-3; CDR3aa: CASSQGEGTDTQYF; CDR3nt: TGTGCCAGCTCACAGGGGGAGGGCACAGATACGCAGTATTTT
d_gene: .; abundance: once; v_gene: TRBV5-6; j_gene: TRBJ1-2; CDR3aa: CASSLERNYGYTF; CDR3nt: TGTGCCAGCAGCTTGGAGCGTAACTATGGCTACACCTTC
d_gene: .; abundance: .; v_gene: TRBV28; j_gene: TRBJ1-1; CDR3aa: CASSLMETEAFF; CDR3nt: TGTGCCAGCAGTTTAATGGAGACTGAAGCTTTCTTT
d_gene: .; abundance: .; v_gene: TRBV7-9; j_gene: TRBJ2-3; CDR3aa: CASSPPNEPDTQYF; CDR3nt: TGTGCCAGCAGCCCCCCGAACGAGCCAGATACGCAGTATTTT
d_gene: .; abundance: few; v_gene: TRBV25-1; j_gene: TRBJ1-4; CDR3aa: CASSDPYMDSTNEKLFF; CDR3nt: TGTGCCAGCAGTGACCCCTACATGGACTCAACTAATGAAAAACTGTTTTTT
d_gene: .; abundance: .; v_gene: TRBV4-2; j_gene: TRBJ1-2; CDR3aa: CASSQDDSSGYTF; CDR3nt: TGTGCCAGCAGCCAAGATGATTCGTCTGGCTACACCTTC
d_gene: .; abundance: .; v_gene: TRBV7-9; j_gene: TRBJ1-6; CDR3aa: CASSIGDSPLHF; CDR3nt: TGTGCCAGCAGCATAGGTGATTCACCCCTCCACTTT
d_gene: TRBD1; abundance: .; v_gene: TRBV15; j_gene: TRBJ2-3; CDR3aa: CATSSRQGSNTDTQYF; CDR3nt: TGTGCCACCAGCAGTCGACAGGGGTCGAACACAGATACGCAGTATTTT
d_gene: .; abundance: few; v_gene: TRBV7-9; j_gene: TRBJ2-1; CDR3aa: CASSLGHEQFF; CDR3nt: TGTGCCAGCAGCTTGGGCCATGAGCAGTTCTTC
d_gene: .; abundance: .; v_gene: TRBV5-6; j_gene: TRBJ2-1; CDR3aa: CASSTLTNNEQFF; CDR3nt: TGTGCCAGCAGCACCCTGACGAACAATGAGCAGTTCTTC
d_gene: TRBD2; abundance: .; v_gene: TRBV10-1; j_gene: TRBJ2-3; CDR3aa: CASSESGGIPDTQYF; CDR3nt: TGCGCCAGCAGTGAGTCGGGGGGGATCCCAGATACGCAGTATTTT
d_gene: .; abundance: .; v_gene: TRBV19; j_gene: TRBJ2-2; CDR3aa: CASTSDRMTTGELFF; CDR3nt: .
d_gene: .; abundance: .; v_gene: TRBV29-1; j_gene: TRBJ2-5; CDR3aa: CSVEFGPTTTQYF; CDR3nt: TGCAGCGTTGAATTCGGGCCCACAACGACCCAGTACTTC
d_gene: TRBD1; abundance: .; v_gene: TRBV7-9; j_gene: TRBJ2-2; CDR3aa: CASSAGTGYTGELFF; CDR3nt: TGTGCCAGCAGCGCCGGGACAGGTTACACCGGGGAGCTGTTTTTT
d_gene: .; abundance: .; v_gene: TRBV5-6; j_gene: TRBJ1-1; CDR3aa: CASSFGRKNTEAFF; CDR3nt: TGTGCCAGCAGCTTCGGGCGGAAGAACACTGAAGCTTTCTTT
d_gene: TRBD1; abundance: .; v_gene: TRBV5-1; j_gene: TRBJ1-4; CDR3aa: CASGRQGDTNEKLFF; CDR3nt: TGCGCCAGCGGCAGACAGGGGGACACTAATGAAAAACTGTTTTTT